One T cell receptor beta chain is described in this entry. The germline CDR1 and CDR2 sequences are LGHDT and YNNKEL (reference sequence). V lost 1 base and J lost 4, with 10 bases in between. The CDR3 contains 14 residues. The data stem from a study of blood T cell repertoires in COVID-19. Study at large: In each case, the material was cDNA or gDNA derived from T cells, B-cell-depleted T cells, or PBMCs.

Some clones are missing from TCRdb's copy, which holds only in-frame ones; the method was immunoSEQ multiplex PCR. The sample consists of under 200,000 clones, about 86% of them appearing once. The rearrangement joins TRBV3-1 (or the pseudogene TRBV3-2) to TRBJ1-2; D may be TRBD1 (6 bases). The sample comprised peripheral blood. The TCR sequence derives from a woman in her 70s with acute or convalescent COVID-19. The CDR3 spells CASSQGQGFYGYTF. The CDR3 DNA follows: TGTGCCAGCAGCCAAGGTCAGGGGTTCTATGGCTACACCTTC.